What follows is one TCR beta chain and its context. Clones were sequenced by immunoSEQ multiplex PCR, and TCRdb holds only the in-frame ones, with some missing. The profile shows about 130,000 clones, approximately 80% of them singletons. Losses at the gene ends were 6 bases for V and 6 bases for J; bases not matched to a gene: 6. The CDR3 loop spans 13 amino acids. Germline V gene data show CDR1 as MGHRA and CDR2 as YSYEKL. This specimen comes from a study of blood T cell repertoires in COVID-19. For the study at large: Collection of acute and convalescent COVID-19 samples took place in the United States, Italy and Spain. PBMCs, B-cell-depleted T cells, or T cells provided the cDNA or gDNA that made up the material.

The chain joins TRBV4-1 to TRBJ1-2, with 8 bases aligning to TRBD1. The sequence was obtained from an older woman with acute or convalescent COVID-19. The sequencing input was peripheral blood. The DNA for the CDR3 is TGCGCCAGCAGAGCAGGGGGCGCAAATGGCTACACCTTC. It specifies CASRAGGANGYTF.